The T cell receptor (beta chain) under discussion was sequenced for a study of T cells in Graves' hyperthyroidism and ophthalmopathy. Overall study results and limits: Most thyroid clonotypes expanded above 0.001 appeared in blood too.

This clonotype showed up many times. Its antigen is undetermined. Researchers took RNA transcripts and amplified the TCR beta CDR3 regions from them. The HTBI primer set served for first-round RT-PCR of the TCR CDR3. A single record per CDR3 protein comes from TCRdb applying MiXCR to the multiplex PCR reads. The sample yields about 520,000 distinct CDR3 sequences, about a fifth seen once. Patients between 18 and 65 years old had hyperthyroidism, newly diagnosed and lasting under 2 months. Based on clinical symptoms, serum thyroxine and TRAb, thyroid ultrasound and orbital computed tomography, diagnoses were reached. Germline V gene sequence: CDR1 MNHEY, CDR2 SVGEGT. V shed 4 bases and J shed 6 bases, with 10 bases lying between them. CDR3 length: 13 amino acids.

This clonotype was sampled from a man aged 18 to 30 with Graves' hyperthyroidism. The chain is built from TRBV6-2 or TRBV6-3 and TRBJ1-5; D perhaps matches TRBD1 (6 bases). Sequenced: blood. As DNA, the CDR3 is TGTGCCAGCAGTTCCAGGGGAGTTCAGCCCCAGCATTTT. Translation: CASSSRGVQPQHF.